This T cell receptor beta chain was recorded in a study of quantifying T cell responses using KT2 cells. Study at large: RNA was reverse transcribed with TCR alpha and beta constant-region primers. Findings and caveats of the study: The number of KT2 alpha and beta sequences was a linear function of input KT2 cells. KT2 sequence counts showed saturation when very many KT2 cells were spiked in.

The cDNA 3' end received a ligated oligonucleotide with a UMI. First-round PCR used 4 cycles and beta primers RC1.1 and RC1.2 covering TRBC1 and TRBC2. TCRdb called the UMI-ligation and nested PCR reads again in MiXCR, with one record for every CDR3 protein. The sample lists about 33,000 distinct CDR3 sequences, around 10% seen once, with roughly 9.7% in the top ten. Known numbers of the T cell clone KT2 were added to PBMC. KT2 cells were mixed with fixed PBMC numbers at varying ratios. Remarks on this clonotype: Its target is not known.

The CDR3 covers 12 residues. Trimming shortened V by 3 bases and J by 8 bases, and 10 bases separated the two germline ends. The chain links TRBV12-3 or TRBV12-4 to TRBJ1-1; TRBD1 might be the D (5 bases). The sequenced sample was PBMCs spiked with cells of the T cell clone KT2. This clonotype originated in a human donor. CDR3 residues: CASSLGRAEAFF. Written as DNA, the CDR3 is TGTGCCAGCAGTTTGGGCAGGGCGGAAGCTTTCTTT.